This T cell receptor (beta chain) came from a study of shared clonotypes between healthy human individuals. The CDR3 runs to 14 residues. Germline V CDR1 and CDR2: SEHNR, FQNEAQ (reference sequence). Notes on this clone: Compared with germline, one end of the junction differs, possibly owing to a read error.

The run depth of the assay was deep. Some clones are missing from TCRdb's copy, which holds only in-frame ones; the method was immunoSEQ multiplex PCR. The sample has 2,100,000 or so clones, nearly 97% seen once. This receptor was taken from a man between 18 and 29 years old in good health. V is TRBV7-9 and J is TRBJ2-3; 7 bases are a match to TRBD1. The material sequenced was naive CD4+ T cells sorted from blood. Subset specified: CD45RA+ positively selected. This CDR3 is CAGSPGQAVSTQYF. DNA of the CDR3: TGTGCCGGCAGCCCTGGACAGGCAGTTAGTACGCAGTATTTT.